The 28 T cell receptor beta chains presented below share a single source sample, sequenced in a study of regulatory T cells in long-lasting Graves disease. Researchers made TCR beta libraries by using iRepertoire HTBI primers and running Arm-PCR on CDR3 regions. TCRdb independently ran MiXCR on the multiplex PCR reads; one entry per CDR3 protein. The sample records 420,000 or so distinct CDR3 sequences, about 25% being singletons. The time point is: persistent/refractory GD, antithyroid drugs over 5 years with positive TRAb. After RNA was extracted from PBMCs, the TCR library was made from it. Source: peripheral blood mononuclear cells (PBMCs), taken when the disease was refractory, from a patient treated with antithyroid drugs. These TCRs come from a female donor with Graves disease.

Ten or more counts support this clonotype. The rearrangement joins TRBV7-9 to TRBJ2-5; 7 nucleotides agree with TRBD2. The CDR3 sequence is 15 residues long. The ends lost 2 bases at V and 0 bases at J; junction bases unmatched: 3. Germline CDR1 and CDR2: SEHNR and FQNEAQ (reference sequence). The CDR3 DNA sequence: TGTGCCAGCAGCTTATCGGGACTAAACCAAGAGACCCAGTACTTC. It encodes CASSLSGLNQETQYF.

This clonotype has a count of ten or more. This sequence joins TRBV6-1 and TRBJ2-5; 8 nucleotides line up with TRBD2. J lost 4 bases, V lost 3 bases, and 10 bases had no gene match. CDR3 length equals 16 residues. Germline V lookup: CDR1 MNHNS, CDR2 SASEGT. DNA for the CDR3: TGTGCCAGCAGTGAGCCCTTTAGCGGGGTGCGAGAGACCCAGTACTTC. Translating gives CASSEPFSGVRETQYF.

This clonotype appeared a single time. This chain links TRBV18 with TRBJ2-3, with no clear D. From germline, CDR1 is KGHSH and CDR2 LQKENI. The CDR3 sequence is 15 residues long. Trimming stripped 1 base from V and 10 bases from J, with 18 bases between. This CDR3 reads CASSPQGNLFDAQYF. DNA for the CDR3: TGTGCCAGCTCACCACAGGGCAACCTTTTCGATGCGCAGTATTTT.

Regarding this clonotype: Just one base apart from a much larger clone, this may be a read error. The chain links TRBV27 to TRBJ2-7; D perhaps matches TRBD2 (6 bases). CDR1 is MNHEY and CDR2 is SMNVEV in the germline V gene (reference sequence). The CDR3 is made up of 13 amino acids. The CDR3 coding sequence is TGTACCAGCATAGGGAGGTCGACCTACGAGCAGTACTTC. Translation gives CTSIGRSTYEQYF.

CDR3 bases: TGTGCCAGTACGCGGGACAGGAGCTCTGGGGCCAACGTCCTGACTTTC. It encodes CASTRDRSSGANVLTF. The chain joins TRBV19 to TRBJ2-6, with 8 bases matching TRBD1. Germline V CDR1 and CDR2: LNHDA, SQIVND (reference sequence). This CDR3 contains 16 residues. V dropped 7 bases and J dropped 0; count of bases not matched to a gene: 5.

This clonotype appeared many times. The chain recombines TRBV7-2 with TRBJ1-1; no reliable D call. The CDR3 runs to 15 residues. V lost 1 base, J lost 5 bases, and 14 bases lay in between. From germline, CDR1 is SGHTA and CDR2 FQGNSA. The CDR3 sequence is CASSLGTPVRTEAFF. CDR3 bases: TGTGCCAGCAGCTTAGGAACACCCGTTAGGACTGAAGCTTTCTTT. Combining the CDR3 with reference TRBV7-2 and TRBJ1-1 gives the whole variable domain GAGVSQSPSNKVTEKGKDVELRCDPISGHTALYWYRQSLGQGLEFLIYFQGNSAPDKSGLPSDRFSAERTGGSVSTLTIQRTQQEDSAVYLCASSLGTPVRTEAFFGQGTRLTVV.

This chain connects TRBV20-1 to TRBJ2-3, with a possible D match to TRBD1 (5 bases). Deletions cut 2 bases from V and 5 bases from J, with 11 bases between. This CDR3 has 13 residues. CDR1 is DFQATT and CDR2 is SNEGSKA in the germline V gene (reference sequence). The CDR3 loop is CSARIGAGDTQYF. The CDR3 DNA sequence: TGCAGTGCTAGAATAGGGGCTGGAGATACGCAGTATTTT.

The chain uses TRBV5-4 and TRBJ2-5, with D possibly called TRBD1 or TRBD2 (5 bases each). There are 15 residues in the CDR3. The germline V gene encodes CDR1 SGHNT and CDR2 YYREEE (reference sequence). V lost 3 bases to trimming and J lost 4 bases, with 16 bases between them. In DNA form, the CDR3 reads TGTGCCAGCAGCTCACGAGAAGCAGGGACAGAGACCCAGTACTTC. Protein product: CASSSREAGTETQYF.

Ten or more counts support this clonotype. V usage is TRBV11-2 and J usage is TRBJ2-7; D remains unclear. Germline V gene lookup returns CDR1 SGHAT and CDR2 FQNNGV. The CDR3 covers 13 residues. The V end was cut by 5 bases, the J end by 9 bases, with 17 bases between. CDR3 bases: TGTGCCAGCAGCACGGACGTCGGCTTAGGGCAGTACTTC. Translated: CASSTDVGLGQYF. Looking up the rest from reference TRBV11-2 and TRBJ2-7 gives the full variable domain: EAGVAQSPRYKIIEKRQSVAFWCNPISGHATLYWYQQILGQGPKLLIQFQNNGVVDDSQLPKDRFSAERLKGVDSTLKIQPAKLEDSAVYLCASSTDVGLGQYFGPGTRLTVT.

This clonotype was observed at least ten times. The chain links TRBV12-5 to TRBJ1-2; D unclear. The CDR3 extends over 15 amino acids. V lost 2 bases, J lost 2 bases, and 12 bases lay in between. Germline V gene sequence: CDR1 LGHNT, CDR2 FRNRAP. CDR3 sequence reads: CASGLTPPGNYGYTF. CDR3 DNA sequence: TGTGCTAGTGGTTTGACCCCTCCGGGGAACTATGGCTACACCTTC.

This clonotype came up many times. This chain links TRBV28 with TRBJ2-5, with D uncertain. V dropped 4 bases and J dropped 0 bases, with 15 bases sitting between them. CDR1 MDHEN and CDR2 SYDVKM come from the germline V gene. The CDR3 contains 16 residues. As DNA, the CDR3 is TGTGCCAGCAGTTCTTCTCAGGTACTGGACCAAGAGACCCAGTACTTC. Translating it yields CASSSSQVLDQETQYF.

This clonotype was found many times. J is TRBJ2-2 and V is TRBV11-1; D possibly corresponds to TRBD1 (6 bases). Germline assignment: CDR1 SGHAT and CDR2 FQDESV (reference sequence). The CDR3 length is 15 residues. The V gene lost 2 bases and the J gene lost 1 base, with 8 bases spanning the gap. The CDR3 loop reads CASSLQQGNTGELFF. DNA for the CDR3: TGTGCCAGCAGCTTACAACAGGGGAACACCGGGGAGCTGTTTTTT.

This clonotype was seen many times. The CDR3 nucleotides are TGCAGTGCACGAAAGTCACCGATAAACACTGAAGCTTTCTTT. Its protein is CSARKSPINTEAFF. The chain joins TRBV20-1 to TRBJ1-1; D unclear. The CDR3 runs 14 residues. The ends were cut back, 6 bases at V and 2 bases at J, with 16 bases in the middle. CDR1 is DFQATT and CDR2 is SNEGSKA in the germline V gene (reference sequence).

This clonotype was detected only a few times. The V call is TRBV2, the J call TRBJ2-4; D uncertain. The CDR3 is made up of 15 amino acids. Trimming pared 3 bases from V and 0 bases from J, leaving 9 bases between. Germline CDR1 SNHLY, CDR2 FYNNEI. CDR3 in DNA: TGTGCCAGCAGTGACCGGAAACTAGCCAAAAACATTCAGTACTTC. Translated, it gives CASSDRKLAKNIQYF. The full variable domain, with the rest looked up from reference TRBV2 and TRBJ2-4, is EPEVTQTPSHQVTQMGQEVILRCVPISNHLYFYWYRQILGQKVEFLVSFYNNEISEKSEIFDDQFSVERPDGSNFTLKIRSTKLEDSAMYFCASSDRKLAKNIQYFGAGTRLSVL.

The chain employs TRBV6-4 and TRBJ2-2; no reliable D call. The CDR3 extends over 18 amino acids. The V end lost 0 bases, the J end lost 4 bases, and 18 bases lay between the germline ends. The germline gives CDR1 MRHNA, CDR2 SNTAGT. CDR3 DNA: TGTGCCAGCAGTGACTCGGTATTTTTCCGGTCGGGCACCGGGGAGCTGTTTTTT. Amino acid sequence: CASSDSVFFRSGTGELFF.

The rearrangement links TRBV20-1 to TRBJ1-5; the D is unclear. Germline-derived CDR1 and CDR2 are DFQATT and SNEGSKA (reference sequence). V was clipped by 2 bases and J by 0 bases, with 8 bases between them. The CDR3 length is 14 residues. CDR3 DNA: TGCAGTGCTAGACCCGAAAATAGCAATCAGCCCCAGCATTTT. It yields the protein CSARPENSNQPQHF.

This clonotype was seen only a few times. The chain is built from TRBV2 and TRBJ2-1, with D tentatively TRBD2 (5 bases). The CDR3 covers 13 residues. V gave up 6 bases and J gave up 6 bases, with 12 bases separating them. CDR1 and CDR2 (germline): SNHLY, FYNNEI. CDR3 region: CASSLHGSNEQFF. CDR3 nucleotide sequence: TGTGCCAGCAGCCTACATGGGAGCAATGAGCAGTTCTTC.

The table lists this clonotype with a few counts. This chain links TRBV27 with TRBJ1-3; unclear D gene. CDR1 is MNHEY, CDR2 SMNVEV, per germline (reference sequence). The V end lost 4 bases, the J end lost 2 bases, and 9 bases lay between the germline ends. The CDR3 runs to 14 residues. CDR3 sequence: CASSSDGPGNTIYF. In DNA, the CDR3 is TGTGCCAGCAGTTCCGACGGCCCTGGAAACACCATATATTTT.

This chain links TRBV5-8 with TRBJ1-5; D remains unclear. The CDR3 runs 13 residues. The V and J ends lost 1 base and 3 bases respectively, with 5 bases between them. CDR1 and CDR2 (germline): SGHTS, YDEGEE. This chain's CDR3 is CASSLQDNQPQHF. DNA for the CDR3: TGTGCCAGCAGCTTGCAGGACAATCAGCCCCAGCATTTT.

The table lists this clonotype with many counts. The rearrangement joins TRBV12-3 or TRBV12-4 to TRBJ2-7; TRBD2 agrees at 12 bases. Germline trimming cut 5 bases from V and 5 bases from J; bases unmatched to any gene: 7. The CDR3 contains 15 residues. CDR3 in DNA: TGTGCCAGCAGTCGAGGACTAGCGGGATCCGACGAGCAGTACTTC. Protein product: CASSRGLAGSDEQYF.

In this sample, this clonotype turned up many times. CDR3 loop: CASSYPTGLGHSNQPQHF. DNA of the CDR3: TGTGCCAGCAGCTACCCCACAGGGCTCGGGCATAGCAATCAGCCCCAGCATTTT. V is TRBV6-2 or TRBV6-3 and J is TRBJ1-5, with TRBD1 as a possible D gene (6 bases). V dropped 6 bases and J dropped 0 bases, with 21 bases sitting between them. The CDR3 is made up of 18 amino acids. Germline V gene sequence: CDR1 MNHEY, CDR2 SVGEGT.

This clonotype was counted ten times or more. The V and J genes are TRBV28 and TRBJ2-7, with 12 bases matching TRBD2. Germline CDR1 reads MDHEN; CDR2 reads SYDVKM. V shed 6 bases and J 0 bases; nucleotides not matched to a gene: 12. This CDR3 has 18 residues. CDR3 residues: CASRGLAGFGGSSYEQYF. CDR3 nucleotides: TGTGCCAGCAGGGGACTAGCGGGTTTTGGTGGCAGCTCCTACGAGCAGTACTTC.

The chain couples TRBV5-8 to TRBJ1-2; TRBD1 is a possible D gene (6 bases). Germline CDR1 reads SGHTS; CDR2 reads YDEGEE. The V end lost 4 bases, the J end lost 6 bases, and 19 bases lay between the germline ends. The CDR3 loop spans 15 amino acids. This CDR3 reads CASSVYGGGAHGYTF. CDR3 bases: TGTGCCAGCAGCGTTTATGGGGGGGGCGCCCATGGCTACACCTTC. The variable domain in full, with the rest retrieved from reference TRBV5-8 and TRBJ1-2, is EAGVTQSPTHLIKTRGQQATLRCSPISGHTSVYWYQQALGLGLQFLLWYDEGEERNRGNFPPRFSGRQFPNYSSELNVNALELEDSALYLCASSVYGGGAHGYTFGSGTRLTVV.

This clonotype was observed a few times. The rearrangement uses TRBV30 and TRBJ2-5; possible D gene TRBD2, 5 bases. Germline lookup yields CDR1 GTSNPN and CDR2 SVGIG (reference sequence). Trimming left V 4 bases short and J 5 bases short, with 14 bases between. The CDR3 spans 13 residues. The CDR3 region is CAWIEGHRETQYF. The CDR3 region has the DNA TGTGCCTGGATAGAGGGTCATAGGGAGACCCAGTACTTC.

This clonotype was detected once. The J gene is TRBJ2-7, the V gene TRBV3-1, with D perhaps being TRBD1 or TRBD2 (6 bases each). The CDR3 spans 16 residues. V shed 0 bases and J shed 8 bases, with 20 bases lying between them. CDR1 and CDR2 from the germline V gene are LGHDT and YNNKEL (reference sequence). The CDR3 region has the DNA TGTGCCAGCAGCCAAGATCCCATAGGGGGGACCGTACAGCAGTACTTC. Translation: CASSQDPIGGTVQQYF.

The CDR3 region has the DNA TGTGCCAGCAGTTACTATCCTATAGCGGGAGGTGCCTACGAGCAGTACTTC. Translated: CASSYYPIAGGAYEQYF. J is TRBJ2-7 and V is TRBV6-5, with 10 positions matching TRBD2. CDR1 is MNHEY, CDR2 SVGAGI, per germline. CDR3 size: 17 residues. V trimming: 1 base; J trimming: 2 bases; junction bases outside the gene matches: 8.

This sequence joins TRBV28 and TRBJ2-1, with D tentatively TRBD1 or TRBD2 (6 bases each). The germline V gene has CDR1 MDHEN and CDR2 SYDVKM. V was cut by 3 bases and J by 9 bases, with 18 bases left in between. The length of the CDR3 is 15 residues. DNA for the CDR3: TGTGCCAGCAGTTTTGGCGTAGAGGAGGGGGGTGAGCAGTTCTTC. Protein: CASSFGVEEGGEQFF.

This clonotype was recorded at least ten times. V gene TRBV7-2 combines with J gene TRBJ1-2, with D possibly TRBD1 on 6 matching bases. Germline V gene lookup returns CDR1 SGHTA and CDR2 FQGNSA. The CDR3 length is 14 residues. The V end lost 5 bases, the J end lost 12 bases, and 22 bases lay between the germline ends. CDR3 DNA sequence: TGTGCCAGCAGCATTACAGGGTCGGCCCCGTGGCACACCTTC. It codes for CASSITGSAPWHTF.